Listed below are T cell receptor beta chains from one sample, sequenced in a study of OX40 agonist ivuxolimab in advanced cancers. The assay was immunoSEQ multiplex PCR, and TCRdb's table has in-frame clones only and misses some. The sample shows tens of thousands of clones, about nine tenths of them seen only once. This specimen was CD4+ or CD8+ T cells sorted from blood, taken in a trial of the OX40 agonist ivuxolimab. These receptor sequences come from an adult with an advanced solid tumor such as melanoma, head and neck, liver or kidney cancer. CDR3s leave out the opening cysteine and the closing phenylalanine or tryptophan. The order of the fields is V gene, J gene, CDR3 protein.

v_call: TRBV4-1
j_call: TRBJ2-7
cdr3_aa: ASARGTSYEQY

v_call: TRBV27
j_call: TRBJ1-2
cdr3_aa: ASRREGGYGYT

v_call: TRBV5-8
j_call: TRBJ2-7
cdr3_aa: ASRLQGYEQY

v_call: TRBV6-4
j_call: TRBJ2-1
cdr3_aa: ATSTSEYNEQF

v_call: TRBV11-3
j_call: TRBJ2-5
cdr3_aa: ASSLGGAGGTQY

v_call: TRBV20-1
j_call: TRBJ1-1
cdr3_aa: SATRDQKAF

v_call: TRBV9
j_call: TRBJ2-3
cdr3_aa: ASSWDGSSTDTQY

v_call: TRBV9
j_call: TRBJ2-2
cdr3_aa: ASSPRRQPRATGELF

v_call: TRBV7-9
j_call: TRBJ1-1
cdr3_aa: ASSLARGNTEAF

v_call: TRBV18
j_call: TRBJ2-7
cdr3_aa: ASSPGQRVDEQY

v_call: TRBV5-1
j_call: TRBJ2-3
cdr3_aa: ASRTGTSTDTQY

v_call: TRBV4-1
j_call: TRBJ2-7
cdr3_aa: ASSQTEHSYEQY

v_call: TRBV11-2
j_call: TRBJ2-7
cdr3_aa: ASSLGLLGEQY

v_call: TRBV30
j_call: TRBJ2-2
cdr3_aa: AWAGDFTGELF

v_call: TRBV15
j_call: TRBJ2-7
cdr3_aa: ATSRVGGRAFYEQY

v_call: TRBV19
j_call: TRBJ1-2
cdr3_aa: ASSIGQDYGYT

v_call: TRBV19
j_call: NA
cdr3_aa: ASSIGGMGSYEQY

v_call: TRBV9
j_call: TRBJ2-7
cdr3_aa: ASSVEGVSSGRMGEQY

v_call: TRBV5-1
j_call: TRBJ2-5
cdr3_aa: ASSLAGGVGEQY

v_call: TRBV11-3
j_call: TRBJ2-2
cdr3_aa: ASTRPEDRPNTGELF

v_call: TRBV9
j_call: TRBJ1-4
cdr3_aa: ASSPGQRANEKLF

v_call: TRBV19
j_call: TRBJ2-7
cdr3_aa: ASSPILYYEQY

v_call: TRBV14
j_call: TRBJ2-1
cdr3_aa: ASSQRTSGADYNEQF

v_call: TRBV6-1
j_call: TRBJ1-5
cdr3_aa: ASSDRLKGYGQSNQPQH

v_call: TRBV5-6
j_call: TRBJ2-3
cdr3_aa: ASSRGLGADTQY

v_call: TRBV6-1
j_call: TRBJ1-5
cdr3_aa: ASSEGTYFTQPQH